The next 21 T cell receptor beta chains were all read from a single sample in a study of human T cells and chemical hapten exposure. Each CDR3 protein is one row after TCRdb ran MiXCR on the RACE reads. The data show roughly 120,000 distinct CDR3 sequences, with approximately 9.1% seen just once and around 1.9% held by the top ten. Time point here: healthy volunteer bleed at 2 weeks. The authors extracted total RNA from unfractionated whole blood. Sample: whole blood. The origin of the receptors is a male donor in good health. Some clones in this sample may be carry-over from other donors' samples.

This clonotype was recorded at least ten times. The rearrangement links TRBV7-2 to TRBJ2-7, with TRBD2 as a possible D gene (6 bases). This CDR3 region has 12 residues. The V and J ends lost 5 bases and 4 bases respectively, with 9 bases between them. Germline-derived CDR1 and CDR2 are SGHTA and FQGNSA. CDR3 sequence (DNA): TGTGCCAGCAGCCAGACTAGTTACGAGCAGTACTTC. Protein: CASSQTSYEQYF. The full variable domain, in which reference TRBV7-2 and TRBJ2-7 provide the parts outside the CDR3, is GAGVSQSPSNKVTEKGKDVELRCDPISGHTALYWYRQSLGQGLEFLIYFQGNSAPDKSGLPSDRFSAERTGGSVSTLTIQRTQQEDSAVYLCASSQTSYEQYFGPGTRLTVT.

The chain links TRBV18 to TRBJ2-7; no reliable D call. Germline-derived CDR1 and CDR2 are KGHSH and LQKENI. V dropped 6 bases and J dropped 0 bases, with 12 bases sitting between them. The CDR3 runs to 14 residues. The DNA for the CDR3 is TGTGCCAGCTCTCCCGGCCACAACTCCTACGAGCAGTACTTC. This gives the protein CASSPGHNSYEQYF.

The sample holds many counts of this clonotype. The chain carries TRBV4-1 and TRBJ2-1; maybe TRBD1 (6 bases). Germline-derived CDR1 and CDR2 are MGHRA and YSYEKL. The V end lost 0 bases, the J end lost 6 bases, and 15 bases lay between the germline ends. CDR3 length equals 16 residues. CDR3 bases: TGCGCCAGCAGCCAAGATGGGCTAGGCAGGGGCAATGAGCAGTTCTTC. It is translated as CASSQDGLGRGNEQFF.

The chain has TRBV6-2 or TRBV6-3 and TRBJ1-5, with TRBD1 matching over 9 bases. V lost 5 bases to trimming and J lost 2 bases; unmatched junction nucleotides: 7. The germline gives CDR1 MNHEY, CDR2 SVGEGT. The CDR3 contains 16 residues. The CDR3 region is CASSTSTGGGNQPQHF. CDR3 in DNA: TGTGCCAGCAGTACCTCGACAGGGGGTGGCAATCAGCCCCAGCATTTT.

There are a few counts of this clonotype. The V call is TRBV12-3 or TRBV12-4, the J call TRBJ1-5; possibly TRBD1 for D (5 bases). With 0 bases removed from V and 3 bases from J, the gap between germline ends came to 15 bases. The CDR3 is 17 amino acids. CDR3 nucleotide sequence: TGTGCCAGCAGTTTAGCGCATCCGGGACGGTCCAATCAGCCCCAGCATTTT. Translating it yields CASSLAHPGRSNQPQHF.

This clonotype was counted ten times or more. The chain is built from TRBV6-2 or TRBV6-3 and TRBJ2-6, with D possibly TRBD1 on 5 matching bases. Germline CDR1 and CDR2: MNHEY and SVGEGT. CDR3 size: 14 residues. V was clipped by 8 bases and J by 4 bases, with 12 bases between them. The CDR3 DNA follows: TGTGCCAGCTCAGGGTTATCGGGGGCCAACGTCCTGACTTTC. Protein product: CASSGLSGANVLTF.

This clonotype was counted only a few times. This chain connects TRBV15 to TRBJ1-5; possible D gene TRBD1, 5 bases. V shed 2 bases and J shed 5 bases, with 13 bases lying between them. The germline gives CDR1 LNHNV, CDR2 YYDKDF (reference sequence). This CDR3 contains 15 residues. CDR3 nucleotides: TGTGCCACCAGCAGATCCTCGGGAGGGGATCAGCCCCAGCATTTT. This gives the protein CATSRSSGGDQPQHF.

This clonotype was observed a few times. The chain couples TRBV10-3 to TRBJ2-1, with 8 bases lining up with TRBD1. In germline, CDR1 is ENHRY, CDR2 SYGVKD. CDR3 length: 16 amino acids. The V gene end was trimmed by 6 bases and the J gene end by 4 bases; junction bases not matched to a gene: 11. CDR3 DNA sequence: TGTGCCATCAGAGCCAACCGGGACAGGCTATACAATGAGCAGTTCTTC. Protein product: CAIRANRDRLYNEQFF.

This chain links TRBV27 with TRBJ2-7, with 9 bases aligning to TRBD2. The CDR3 has 13 amino acids. CDR1 and CDR2 (germline): MNHEY, SMNVEV (reference sequence). After removal of 3 bases from V and 6 bases from J, the junction contained 3 bases not matched to a gene. CDR3 coding DNA: TGTGCCAGCAGTTTGCGGGGGGGCCTCGAGCAGTACTTC. This encodes CASSLRGGLEQYF.

This clonotype was seen a few times. The genes are TRBV2 and TRBJ1-5; D possibly corresponds to TRBD1 (6 bases). Trimming shortened V by 3 bases and J by 5 bases, and 8 bases separated the two germline ends. In germline, CDR1 is SNHLY, CDR2 FYNNEI. The CDR3 loop spans 13 amino acids. In nucleotides, the CDR3 is TGTGCCAGCAGTGACAGGGGAGATCAGCCCCAGCATTTT. Translating gives CASSDRGDQPQHF.

This clonotype was detected many times. This sequence joins TRBV12-3 or TRBV12-4 and TRBJ2-3; 12 bases are shared with TRBD2. CDR3 length equals 17 residues. J gave up 5 bases and V 5 bases, and 11 bases lay outside the gene matches. CDR3 bases: TGTGCCAGCAGTGCCAGACTAGCGGGAGAGGAAGAAGATACGCAGTATTTT. Its translation: CASSARLAGEEEDTQYF.

This clonotype was detected only a few times. The rearrangement uses TRBV19 and TRBJ1-6; D is undetermined. CDR1 is LNHDA, CDR2 SQIVND, per germline (reference sequence). CDR3 length: 14 amino acids. The V end lost 10 bases, the J end lost 3 bases, and 13 bases lay between the germline ends. The CDR3 loop is CATLRVRYNSPLHF. CDR3 nucleotides: TGTGCCACCCTAAGGGTCCGCTATAATTCACCCCTCCACTTT.

This clonotype was counted ten times or more. The chain carries TRBV4-2 and TRBJ2-5, with 8 bases matching TRBD1. Germline CDR1 and CDR2: LGHNA and YNFKEQ. The length of the CDR3 is 16 residues. Trimming cost V 0 bases and J 4 bases; bases outside gene matches: 7. The CDR3 DNA sequence: TGTGCCAGCAGCCAAGATGGGGGACAGGCCCCAGAGACCCAGTACTTC. Translating it yields CASSQDGGQAPETQYF.

As for this clonotype: The junction shows a germline mismatch at one end, possibly a read error. The chain uses TRBV27 and TRBJ1-2; TRBD1 is a possible D gene (6 bases). This CDR3 comprises 15 residues. In germline, CDR1 is MNHEY, CDR2 SMNVEV (reference sequence). The DNA for the CDR3 is TGTGTCAGCACTCGTTTGGGTGGACAGACCTATGGCTACACCTTC. This translates into CVSTRLGGQTYGYTF.

This clonotype was counted between two and nine times. The chain couples TRBV20-1 to TRBJ2-3; D call uncertain. This CDR3 contains 13 residues. Germline CDR1 and CDR2: DFQATT and SNEGSKA (reference sequence). Deletions cut 3 bases from V and 5 bases from J, with 12 bases between. The CDR3 DNA sequence: TGCAGTGCTAGGTTTCAGGCTGAAGATACGCAGTATTTT. Translated, it gives CSARFQAEDTQYF.

The J gene is TRBJ2-1, the V gene TRBV5-1, with 10 bases identical to TRBD2. The germline gives CDR1 SGHRS, CDR2 YFSETQ. The CDR3 runs 17 residues. The V segment lost 2 bases and the J segment 4 bases; nucleotides outside the gene matches: 9. The CDR3, as DNA: TGCGCCAGCAGCTTCTCGGGCGCTAGCGGGAGATACAATGAGCAGTTCTTC. It is translated as CASSFSGASGRYNEQFF.

This clonotype was detected ten times or more. J is TRBJ2-5 and V is TRBV27; 10 nucleotides line up with TRBD2. The CDR3 length is 14 residues. From germline, CDR1 is MNHEY and CDR2 SMNVEV (reference sequence). Trimming took 6 bases from V and 4 from J; bases not matched to a gene: 5. The CDR3 here is CASRSLAGVETQYF. As DNA, the CDR3 is TGTGCCAGCAGATCCCTAGCGGGAGTAGAGACCCAGTACTTC.

This clonotype has a handful of counts. The CDR3 DNA reads as TGTGCCAGCAGCTTAGCTCGGCGGACCACAGATACGCAGTATTTT. Protein sequence: CASSLARRTTDTQYF. J is TRBJ2-3 and V is TRBV7-2, with unresolved D. V lost 0 bases and J lost 2, with 9 bases in between. The CDR3 covers 15 residues. In germline, CDR1 is SGHTA, CDR2 FQGNSA.

This clonotype has a handful of counts. CDR3 nucleotide sequence: TGTGCCAGCAGTCGACAGGGAGACCAAGAGACCCAGTACTTC. Its translation: CASSRQGDQETQYF. The chain uses TRBV6-5 and TRBJ2-5; 7 bases align to TRBD1. V trimming: 5 bases; J trimming: 0 bases; junction bases outside the gene matches: 3. Germline V gene data show CDR1 as MNHEY and CDR2 as SVGAGI. There are 14 residues in the CDR3.

The chain links TRBV25-1 to TRBJ2-3, with 9 bases fitting TRBD1. V lost 7 bases, J lost 0 bases, and 8 bases stayed unmatched. CDR1 and CDR2 (germline): MGHDK, SYGVNS. CDR3 length: 16 amino acids. This chain's CDR3 is CASTAGTGSSTDTQYF. The CDR3, as DNA: TGTGCCAGCACCGCCGGGACAGGGTCTAGCACAGATACGCAGTATTTT.

This clonotype has ten or more counts. This sequence joins TRBV7-6 and TRBJ2-1; TRBD2 matches at 8 bases. The CDR3 contains 15 residues. After removal of 1 base from V and 7 bases from J, the junction contained 6 bases not matched to a gene. Germline assignment: CDR1 SGHVS and CDR2 FNYEAQ. CDR3 amino acids: CASSLVASGSNEQFF. The CDR3 nucleotides read TGTGCCAGCAGCTTAGTCGCGAGCGGGAGTAATGAGCAGTTCTTC.